The next 22 T cell receptor beta chains were all read from a single sample in a study of cytomegalovirus exposure and HLA in healthy donors (dated by TCRdb to about 2017). Library generation was performed with the immunoSEQ multiplex PCR assay. The multiplex PCR relied on a mix of 60 forward primers for TCR Vbeta segments and 13 reverse primers for TCR Jbeta segments. TCRdb carries this immuneACCESS record with in-frame sequences only. Its versions omit some clonotypes, under half of them owing to an unresolved V gene in the studies checked, with the rest unexplained. The table for this sample lists roughly 160,000 clones; 70% to 85% of them were counted only once. The ten largest clones capture about 4.5% of the sample. The sequencing sample was made of PBMCs. All receptors derive from a man aged 40-50 years in good health and CMV-seronegative.

The rearrangement uses TRBV10-2 and TRBJ1-5; 9 bases match TRBD1. The V segment lost 7 bases and the J segment 7 bases; nucleotides outside the gene matches: 5. The CDR3 consists of 13 residues. Germline-derived CDR1 and CDR2 are WSHSY and SAAADI. CDR3 sequence (DNA): TGCGCCAGCAATATGGACAGGGGACAGCCCCAGCATTTT. This gives the protein CASNMDRGQPQHF.

The chain combines TRBV5-1 with TRBJ1-2; weak D call: TRBD1 (6 bases). Germline V gives CDR1 SGHRS, CDR2 YFSETQ. There are 17 residues in the CDR3. V gave up 0 bases and J gave up 4 bases, with 19 bases separating them. CDR3 loop: CASSLATGQGATYGYTF. CDR3 DNA: TGCGCCAGCAGCTTGGCCACAGGGCAGGGAGCTACCTATGGCTACACCTTC.

The CDR3: CASSVSSYEQYF. Here the CDR3 DNA reads TGTGCCAGCAGTGTCAGCTCCTACGAGCAGTACTTC. The V and J genes are TRBV6-1 and TRBJ2-7; D not certain. V lost 4 bases, J lost 0 bases, and 4 bases lay in between. Per germline, CDR1 MNHNS and CDR2 SASEGT. The CDR3 is 12 amino acids.

This clone was seen a few times. This chain links TRBV11-2 with TRBJ1-4; 11 bases map to TRBD1. CDR1 and CDR2 from the germline V gene are SGHAT and FQNNGV. Trimming at V came to 5 bases and at J to 8 bases, leaving 4 bases not matched to a gene. The CDR3 is 14 residues long. CDR3 sequence: CASSTDRGREKLFF. CDR3 bases: TGTGCCAGCAGCACGGACAGGGGGCGCGAAAAACTGTTTTTT.

The chain carries TRBV27 and TRBJ2-1; 9 nucleotides match TRBD1. CDR3 length: 14 residues. The trim removed 5 bases at V and 6 bases at J, leaving 5 bases unmatched. Germline loops: CDR1 MNHEY, CDR2 SMNVEV (reference sequence). CDR3 sequence reads: CASSGTGRVNEQFF. The CDR3 nucleotides read TGTGCCAGCAGTGGGACAGGGCGGGTCAATGAGCAGTTCTTC.

In the case of this clone: The junction differs from germline at one of its ends, possibly a read error. V is TRBV19 and J is TRBJ1-1; TRBD1 is a possible D gene (6 bases). This CDR3 spans 14 amino acids. Germline CDR1 and CDR2: LNHDA and SQIVND (reference sequence). The CDR3 is CASSRQVWNTEAFF. For the CDR3, the DNA is TGTGCCAGTAGTCGACAGGTCTGGAACACTGAAGCCTTCTTT.

The chain carries TRBV9 and TRBJ2-5; the match to TRBD2 covers 9 bases. Germline-derived CDR1 and CDR2 are SGDLS and YYNGEE. CDR3 length: 14 residues. Germline trimming cut 4 bases from V and 5 bases from J; bases unmatched to any gene: 6. The CDR3 reads CASSLGLAGETQYF. DNA for the CDR3: TGTGCCAGCAGCTTGGGACTAGCTGGGGAGACCCAGTACTTC.

The rearrangement joins TRBV18 to TRBJ2-5; 8 bases are a match to TRBD2. Germline V gene data show CDR1 as KGHSH and CDR2 as LQKENI. The CDR3 sequence is 15 residues long. Trimming took 6 bases from V and 5 from J; bases not matched to a gene: 11. The CDR3 spells CASSPGRGEGETQYF. The CDR3 coding sequence is TGTGCCAGCTCCCCCGGGAGGGGTGAGGGGGAGACCCAGTACTTC.

The chain links TRBV5-4 to TRBJ2-7; the match to TRBD1 covers 7 bases. This CDR3 region has 15 residues. CDR1 and CDR2 (germline): SGHNT, YYREEE (reference sequence). V was pared by 1 base and J by 6 bases, with 10 bases of the junction left unmatched. CDR3 protein: CASSLMRGPRREQYF. The CDR3 nucleotides are TGTGCCAGCAGCTTGATGAGGGGGCCTAGGCGCGAGCAGTACTTC.

The J gene is TRBJ1-6, the V gene TRBV2; 7 bases agree with TRBD1. This CDR3 comprises 16 residues. V lost 6 bases and J lost 7; bases outside the gene matches: 12. CDR1 is SNHLY, CDR2 FYNNEI, per germline. The chain's CDR3 is CASSPRLRDSNSPLHF. The CDR3 nucleotides read TGTGCCAGCAGCCCCAGGCTCCGGGACAGCAATTCACCCCTCCACTTT.

V gene TRBV10-3 combines with J gene TRBJ2-5; 8 positions match TRBD1. Per germline, CDR1 ENHRY and CDR2 SYGVKD. CDR3 length: 13 amino acids. V lost 8 bases and J lost 4; bases outside the gene matches: 6. Here the CDR3 reads CAIAGQGGETQYF. The CDR3 region has the DNA TGTGCCATCGCAGGACAGGGTGGAGAGACCCAGTACTTC.

This clone was observed once. The rearrangement uses TRBV9 and TRBJ2-5; tentatively, D is TRBD2 (7 bases). The ends were cut back, 0 bases at V and 4 bases at J, with 22 bases in the middle. The germline CDR1 and CDR2 sequences are SGDLS and YYNGEE. The CDR3 covers 18 residues. CDR3: CASSVAGAGDLGGETQYF. The CDR3 region has the DNA TGTGCCAGCAGCGTAGCGGGGGCGGGGGACCTCGGGGGAGAGACCCAGTACTTC.

The gene calls are TRBV7-9 and TRBJ1-5; D is ambiguous. The CDR3 loop spans 14 amino acids. Trimming cost V 1 base and J 2 bases, with 6 bases left between them. Germline-derived CDR1 and CDR2 are SEHNR and FQNEAQ (reference sequence). Here the CDR3 reads CASSLEPGNQPQHF. For the CDR3, the DNA is TGTGCCAGCAGCTTAGAGCCGGGCAATCAGCCCCAGCATTTT.

Regarding this clone: Other DNA sequences in the sample encode the same CDR3. The rearrangement uses TRBV7-9 and TRBJ1-5; 8 bases align to TRBD1. The CDR3 consists of 14 residues. The germline CDR1 and CDR2 sequences are SEHNR and FQNEAQ (reference sequence). Trimming cost V 4 bases and J 2 bases; bases outside gene matches: 1. The CDR3 is CASSSGQGNQPQHF. CDR3 coding DNA: TGTGCCAGCAGCTCGGGACAGGGCAATCAGCCCCAGCATTTT.

J is TRBJ2-3 and V is TRBV30; D possibly corresponds to TRBD1 (5 bases). Germline loops: CDR1 GTSNPN, CDR2 SVGIG (reference sequence). Trimming stripped 5 bases from V and 3 bases from J, with 21 bases between. The CDR3 spans 16 residues. The CDR3 loop reads CAWEPSDTEVTDTQYF. The CDR3 nucleotides read TGTGCCTGGGAGCCTTCGGACACAGAAGTAACAGATACGCAGTATTTT.

The V call is TRBV7-9, the J call TRBJ2-5, with 7 bases matching TRBD1. Per the germline V gene, CDR1 is SEHNR and CDR2 is FQNEAQ (reference sequence). CDR3 length: 14 residues. J gave up 5 bases and V 3 bases, and 6 bases lay outside the gene matches. The DNA for the CDR3 is TGTGCCAGCAGCTTCAGGGAGACAGGGGAGACCCAGTACTTC. Translated, it gives CASSFRETGETQYF.

The gene calls are TRBV4-1 and TRBJ2-2, with D tentatively TRBD1 (6 bases). V lost 5 bases, J lost 6 bases, and 13 bases lay in between. CDR3 length equals 14 residues. Per the germline V gene, CDR1 is MGHRA and CDR2 is YSYEKL. CDR3 region: CASSRVWTAGELFF. In nucleotides, the CDR3 is TGCGCCAGCAGCAGGGTCTGGACAGCCGGGGAGCTGTTTTTT.

This CDR3 is CASSYSGGTGANVLTF. The DNA of the CDR3 is TGTGCCAGCAGTTACTCCGGGGGGACTGGGGCCAACGTCCTGACTTTC. This chain connects TRBV6-5 to TRBJ2-6; 7 positions match TRBD2. The germline V gene has CDR1 MNHEY and CDR2 SVGAGI. The V segment lost 0 bases and the J segment 2 bases; nucleotides outside the gene matches: 1. CDR3 length: 16 residues.

This clone was detected only a few times. The J gene is TRBJ1-2, the V gene TRBV5-4, with 7 bases fitting TRBD1. Germline lookup yields CDR1 SGHNT and CDR2 YYREEE (reference sequence). The CDR3 is 13 amino acids. V lost 4 bases to trimming and J lost 7 bases; unmatched junction nucleotides: 7. The CDR3 protein is CASSPDRTGGYTF. In nucleotides, the CDR3 is TGTGCCAGCAGCCCGGACAGGACCGGTGGCTACACCTTC.

The chain recombines TRBV5-1 with TRBJ2-2; tentative D call: TRBD2 (5 bases). Germline CDR1 and CDR2: SGHRS and YFSETQ. The CDR3 runs 14 residues. The germline V and J ends were trimmed by 4 bases and 4 bases, with 11 bases remaining between them. The CDR3 nucleotides read TGCGCCAGCAGCCCGGGCCGGGGCACCGGGGAGCTGTTTTTT. It translates to CASSPGRGTGELFF.

The rearrangement uses TRBV7-8 and TRBJ1-6; weak D call: TRBD1 (6 bases). V was trimmed by 5 bases and J by 7 bases, leaving 12 bases between them. There are 14 residues in the CDR3. CDR1 is SGHVS, CDR2 FQNEAQ, per germline. The CDR3 protein is CASSPDSPNSPLHF. The CDR3 DNA follows: TGTGCCAGCAGCCCGGACAGTCCGAATTCACCCCTCCACTTT.

V and J are TRBV9 and TRBJ1-3; D remains unclear. The CDR3 runs 15 residues. The V and J ends lost 1 base and 0 bases respectively, with 8 bases between them. Germline CDR1 SGDLS, CDR2 YYNGEE. In nucleotides, the CDR3 is TGTGCCAGCAGCGTAACGGAGCTCTCTGGAAACACCATATATTTT. Amino acid sequence: CASSVTELSGNTIYF. Complete variable domain (other parts from reference TRBV9 and TRBJ1-3): DSGVTQTPKHLITATGQRVTLRCSPRSGDLSVYWYQQSLDQGLQFLIQYYNGEERAKGNILERFSAQQFPDLHSELNLSSLELGDSALYFCASSVTELSGNTIYFGEGSWLTVV.